These 16 T cell receptor beta chains were sequenced from one sample in a study of cytomegalovirus exposure and HLA in healthy donors. In the PCR, 60 Vbeta and 13 Jbeta primers were used. TCRdb keeps only in-frame clones here, not all; method: immunoSEQ multiplex PCR. The top ten hold roughly 2.1% of the sample, which has roughly 150,000 clones, around three quarters seen once. The sequenced material came from PBMCs. Receptors originate from a man aged 35-49 years in good health and CMV-seronegative.

The V and J genes are TRBV11-2 and TRBJ2-1; tentative D call: TRBD2 (6 bases). Trimming removed 0 bases from V and 4 bases from J, with 13 bases in between. From germline, CDR1 is SGHAT and CDR2 FQNNGV. This CDR3 has 16 amino acids. The CDR3 sequence: CASSLDGGSGYNEQFF. CDR3 nucleotide sequence: TGTGCCAGCAGCTTAGATGGGGGTAGCGGTTACAATGAGCAGTTCTTC. Full variable domain (rest looked up from reference TRBV11-2 and TRBJ2-1): EAGVAQSPRYKIIEKRQSVAFWCNPISGHATLYWYQQILGQGPKLLIQFQNNGVVDDSQLPKDRFSAERLKGVDSTLKIQPAKLEDSAVYLCASSLDGGSGYNEQFFGPGTRLTVL.

In its sample, this clone was seen a few times. V and J are TRBV28 and TRBJ1-5, with TRBD1 identical over 7 bases. From germline, CDR1 is MDHEN and CDR2 SYDVKM. V shed 11 bases and J 9 bases; nucleotides not matched to a gene: 13. This CDR3 region has 13 residues. In DNA, the CDR3 is TGTGCCGGACTGGACAGGCCCCCTCGGCCCCAGCATTTT. Translation: CAGLDRPPRPQHF.

V usage is TRBV19 and J usage is TRBJ2-7, with a possible D match to TRBD1 (6 bases). V was trimmed by 5 bases and J by 4 bases, leaving 21 bases between them. The CDR3 consists of 16 residues. CDR1 and CDR2 (germline): LNHDA, SQIVND (reference sequence). CDR3 in DNA: TGTGCCAGTAGTGTGTCCAGAGCAGGGGACGGTTACGAGCAGTACTTC. This sequence encodes CASSVSRAGDGYEQYF.

This clone showed up just a few times. This rearrangement joins TRBV5-6 to TRBJ2-1, with D perhaps matching TRBD2 (5 bases). Germline loops: CDR1 SGHDT, CDR2 YYEEEE. The CDR3 covers 16 residues. V was clipped by 1 base and J by 4 bases, with 15 bases between them. The CDR3 protein is CASSLSGNTAYNEQFF. In DNA, the CDR3 is TGTGCCAGCAGCTTGAGCGGCAATACGGCTTACAATGAGCAGTTCTTC. Filled out from reference TRBV5-6 and TRBJ2-1, the complete variable domain reads DAGVTQSPTHLIKTRGQQVTLRCSPKSGHDTVSWYQQALGQGPQFIFQYYEEEERQRGNFPDRFSGHQFPNYSSELNVNALLLGDSALYLCASSLSGNTAYNEQFFGPGTRLTVL.

V and J are TRBV5-6 and TRBJ2-7, with a tentative D call TRBD1 (7 bases). The V end lost 7 bases, the J end lost 3 bases, and 14 bases lay between the germline ends. Germline V gives CDR1 SGHDT, CDR2 YYEEEE. This CDR3 is 13 amino acids long. CDR3 nucleotides: TGTGCCAGCGAGTTCAGGGGGGTCTACGAGCAGTACTTC. This gives the protein CASEFRGVYEQYF. Supplemented by reference TRBV5-6 and TRBJ2-7, the full variable domain reads DAGVTQSPTHLIKTRGQQVTLRCSPKSGHDTVSWYQQALGQGPQFIFQYYEEEERQRGNFPDRFSGHQFPNYSSELNVNALLLGDSALYLCASEFRGVYEQYFGPGTRLTVT.

CDR3 residues: CASSQNGGRRDYGYTF. CDR3 bases: TGCGCCAGCAGCCAGAATGGGGGTCGGAGGGACTATGGCTACACCTTC. This chain connects TRBV4-3 to TRBJ1-2; TRBD1 is a possible D gene (5 bases). Germline V gene data show CDR1 as LGHNA and CDR2 as YSLEER. Trimming took off 3 bases at V and 3 bases at J, with 17 bases between the two ends. CDR3 size: 16 residues.

CDR3 coding DNA: TGCGCCAGCAGCTTGTCAGGGGGCGACTACGAGCAGTACTTC. This translates into CASSLSGGDYEQYF. The chain links TRBV5-1 to TRBJ2-7, with 8 nucleotides matching TRBD1. Trimming removed 1 base from V and 3 bases from J; junction bases left unmatched: 3. Germline V gives CDR1 SGHRS, CDR2 YFSETQ. CDR3 length: 14 amino acids.

The V gene is TRBV5-1, the J gene TRBJ2-1; TRBD2 aligns across 11 bases. The trim removed 1 base at V and 0 bases at J, leaving 6 bases unmatched. Germline V lookup: CDR1 SGHRS, CDR2 YFSETQ. The CDR3 is made up of 18 amino acids. The CDR3 loop reads CASSLSTSGSPSYNEQFF. The CDR3 DNA reads TGCGCCAGCAGCTTGTCCACTAGCGGGAGTCCCTCCTACAATGAGCAGTTCTTC.

The J gene is TRBJ1-5, the V gene TRBV6-5, with 9 nucleotides matching TRBD1. Germline CDR1 reads MNHEY; CDR2 reads SVGAGI. Unmatched junction bases numbered 9, after V lost 5 bases and J lost 7 bases. This CDR3 is built from 15 residues. The CDR3 DNA sequence: TGTGCCAGCAGTCGGGACAGGGCACTCGAGCAGCCCCAGCATTTT. The encoded protein is CASSRDRALEQPQHF.

The V and J genes are TRBV5-1 and TRBJ1-1; 11 nucleotides agree with TRBD1. CDR1 SGHRS and CDR2 YFSETQ come from the germline V gene. The trim removed 0 bases at V and 2 bases at J, leaving 0 bases unmatched. The CDR3 runs 15 residues. In DNA, the CDR3 is TGCGCCAGCAGCTTGGGGACAGGGGGCAACACTGAAGCTTTCTTT. Amino acid sequence: CASSLGTGGNTEAFF.

V gene TRBV7-3 combines with J gene TRBJ2-3; 10 bases are a match to TRBD2. V lost 5 bases, J lost 6 bases, and 5 bases stayed unmatched. Germline lookup yields CDR1 SGHTA and CDR2 FQGTGA. The CDR3 runs 14 residues. The CDR3 is CASSPSGGADTQYF. The CDR3 DNA follows: TGTGCCAGCAGCCCCAGCGGGGGGGCGGATACGCAGTATTTT.

This clone was detected once. The chain is built from TRBV2 and TRBJ2-3, with a weak D call TRBD1 (5 bases). The CDR3 consists of 12 residues. The germline V gene encodes CDR1 SNHLY and CDR2 FYNNEI. Deletions cut 7 bases from V and 8 bases from J, with 13 bases between. The CDR3 protein is CASNPADSTQYF. The CDR3 DNA is TGTGCCAGCAACCCCGCCGACAGTACGCAGTATTTT.

This chain joins TRBV4-3 and TRBJ1-2; perhaps TRBD1 as D (6 bases). Trimming pared 0 bases from V and 7 bases from J, leaving 18 bases between. The germline CDR1 and CDR2 sequences are LGHNA and YSLEER. The CDR3 spans 16 residues. This chain's CDR3 is CASSQDGGGGTPGYTF. The CDR3 DNA sequence: TGCGCCAGCAGCCAAGATGGGGGGGGCGGGACGCCTGGCTACACCTTC.

This clone was seen a handful of times. The J gene is TRBJ2-7, the V gene TRBV7-7, with D perhaps matching TRBD2 (6 bases). The V gene lost 5 bases and the J gene lost 7 bases, with 18 bases spanning the gap. This CDR3 region has 14 residues. In germline, CDR1 is SSHAT, CDR2 FNYEAQ (reference sequence). This CDR3 is CASSPNLRGTEQYF. CDR3 in DNA: TGTGCCAGCAGCCCTAACCTGCGGGGTACGGAGCAGTACTTC.

The table lists this clone with a few counts. V and J are TRBV14 and TRBJ2-7; D remains ambiguous. CDR3 size: 12 residues. Germline V lookup: CDR1 SGHDN, CDR2 FVKESK. The V and J ends lost 2 bases and 2 bases respectively, with 4 bases between them. DNA for the CDR3: TGTGCCAGCAGCCAACGGGCCTACGAGCAGTACTTC. It yields the protein CASSQRAYEQYF.

V usage is TRBV5-1 and J usage is TRBJ2-7; 7 nucleotides match TRBD2. There are 13 residues in the CDR3. CDR1 is SGHRS, CDR2 YFSETQ, per germline. The V gene end was trimmed by 4 bases and the J gene end by 3 bases; junction bases not matched to a gene: 4. In nucleotides, the CDR3 is TGCGCCAGCAGCGCCCGGGGGGACTACGAGCAGTACTTC. This translates into CASSARGDYEQYF.